What follows are 8 T cell receptor beta chains derived from one specimen sequenced in a study of cytomegalovirus exposure and HLA in healthy donors. PCR employed 60 Vbeta and 13 Jbeta primers. Sequencing was performed with immunoSEQ multiplex PCR; in TCRdb, only in-frame clones are kept and a portion is missing. The data show under 200,000 clones, with 79% seen just once and roughly 1.9% held by the top ten. Sequenced input: PBMCs. The receptors originated from a man between 40 and 49 years old in good health and CMV-seronegative.

The V gene is TRBV7-8, the J gene TRBJ1-6; TRBD1 matches at 7 bases. The CDR3 has 15 amino acids. Germline V gene data show CDR1 as SGHVS and CDR2 as FQNEAQ. The J segment lost 10 bases and the V segment lost 5 bases, leaving 11 bases of the junction unmatched. CDR3 in amino acids: CASSPLRQGNSPLHF. The CDR3 region has the DNA TGTGCCAGCAGCCCTCTTCGACAGGGAAACTCACCCCTCCACTTT.

V and J are TRBV10-2 and TRBJ2-7, with 9 bases aligning to TRBD2. V shed 10 bases, J shed 1 base, and the junction held 8 bases outside the gene matches. The CDR3 is made up of 14 amino acids. The germline gives CDR1 WSHSY, CDR2 SAAADI. CDR3 protein: CATKGAGGSYEQYF. As DNA, the CDR3 is TGCGCCACCAAAGGGGCGGGAGGGTCCTACGAGCAGTACTTC.

The chain is built from TRBV5-6 and TRBJ2-3; TRBD2 is a possible D gene (6 bases). The germline V and J ends were trimmed by 2 bases and 2 bases, with 12 bases remaining between them. Germline values: CDR1 SGHDT, CDR2 YYEEEE. The CDR3 loop spans 15 amino acids. The DNA for the CDR3 is TGTGCCAGCAGCTTCTCCGGACTACCCACAGATACGCAGTATTTT. Encoded protein: CASSFSGLPTDTQYF. Looking up the rest from reference TRBV5-6 and TRBJ2-3 gives the full variable domain: DAGVTQSPTHLIKTRGQQVTLRCSPKSGHDTVSWYQQALGQGPQFIFQYYEEEERQRGNFPDRFSGHQFPNYSSELNVNALLLGDSALYLCASSFSGLPTDTQYFGPGTRLTVL.

V is TRBV5-6 and J is TRBJ2-3, with 10 bases aligning to TRBD1. Germline V CDR1 and CDR2: SGHDT, YYEEEE. The trim removed 1 base at V and 6 bases at J, leaving 8 bases unmatched. The CDR3 loop spans 16 amino acids. CDR3 region: CASSLPRQGAGDTQYF. As DNA, the CDR3 is TGTGCCAGCAGCTTGCCTCGACAGGGGGCAGGGGATACGCAGTATTTT.

V is TRBV28 and J is TRBJ1-5; 9 nucleotides agree with TRBD1. The germline gives CDR1 MDHEN, CDR2 SYDVKM. The CDR3 is 15 residues long. V lost 5 bases and J lost 2; bases outside the gene matches: 4. Here the CDR3 reads CASSPTGGGNQPQHF. CDR3 coding DNA: TGTGCCAGCAGTCCTACAGGGGGCGGCAATCAGCCCCAGCATTTT.

The CDR3 nucleotides read TGTGCCAGCAGTTTATTAGGGACTAGACCAGATACGCAGTATTTT. Amino acid sequence: CASSLLGTRPDTQYF. The gene calls are TRBV27 and TRBJ2-3, with 8 bases identical to TRBD2. V lost 1 base to trimming and J lost 4 bases; unmatched junction nucleotides: 4. Germline loops: CDR1 MNHEY, CDR2 SMNVEV (reference sequence). The CDR3 has 15 residues.

The rearrangement uses TRBV19 and TRBJ2-7; D is unresolved. Trimming cost V 2 bases and J 1 base, with 6 bases left between them. Germline V gene lookup returns CDR1 LNHDA and CDR2 SQIVND (reference sequence). This CDR3 is built from 13 residues. CDR3 in DNA: TGTGCCAGTAGTATAAGACAATCCTACGAGCAGTACTTC. As protein: CASSIRQSYEQYF.

This sequence joins TRBV28 and TRBJ1-4, with 7 bases lining up with TRBD1. The CDR3 runs 17 residues. Germline CDR1 reads MDHEN; CDR2 reads SYDVKM. V trimming: 8 bases; J trimming: 0 bases; junction bases outside the gene matches: 12. CDR3 region: CASGTGTDPATNEKLFF. The CDR3 coding sequence is TGTGCCAGCGGAACCGGGACAGACCCCGCAACTAATGAAAAACTGTTTTTT.